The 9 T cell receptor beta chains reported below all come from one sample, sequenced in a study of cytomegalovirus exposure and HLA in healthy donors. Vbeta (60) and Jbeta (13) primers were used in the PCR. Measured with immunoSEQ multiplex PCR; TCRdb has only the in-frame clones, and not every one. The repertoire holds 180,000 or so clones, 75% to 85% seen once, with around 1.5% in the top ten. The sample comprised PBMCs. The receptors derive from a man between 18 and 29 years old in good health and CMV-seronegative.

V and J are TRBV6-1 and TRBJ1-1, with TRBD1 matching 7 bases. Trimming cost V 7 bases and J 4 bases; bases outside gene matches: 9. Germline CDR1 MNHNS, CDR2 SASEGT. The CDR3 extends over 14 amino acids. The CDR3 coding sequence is TGTGCCAGCATCAAGGGACAGCCCACCACTGAAGCTTTCTTT. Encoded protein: CASIKGQPTTEAFF.

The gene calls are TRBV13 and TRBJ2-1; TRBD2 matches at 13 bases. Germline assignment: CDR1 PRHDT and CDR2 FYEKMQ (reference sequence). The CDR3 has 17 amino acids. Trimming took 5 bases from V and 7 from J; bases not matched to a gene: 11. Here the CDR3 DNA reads TGTGCCAGCAGCCCCAAAGGGACTAGCGGGGCCACAAATGAGCAGTTCTTC. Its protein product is CASSPKGTSGATNEQFF.

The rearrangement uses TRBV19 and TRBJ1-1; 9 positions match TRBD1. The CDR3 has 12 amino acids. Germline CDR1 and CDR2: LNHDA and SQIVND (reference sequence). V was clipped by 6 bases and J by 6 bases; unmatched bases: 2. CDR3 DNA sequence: TGTGCCAGTAGGGGACAGGGTCCTGAAGCTTTCTTT. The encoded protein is CASRGQGPEAFF.

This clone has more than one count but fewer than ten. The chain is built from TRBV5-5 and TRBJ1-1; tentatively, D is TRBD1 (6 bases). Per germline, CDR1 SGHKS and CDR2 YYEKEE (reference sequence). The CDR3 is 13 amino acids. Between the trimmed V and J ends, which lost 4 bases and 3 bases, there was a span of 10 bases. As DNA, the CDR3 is TGTGCCAGCAGCCAGGGGTACGACACTGAAGCTTTCTTT. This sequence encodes CASSQGYDTEAFF. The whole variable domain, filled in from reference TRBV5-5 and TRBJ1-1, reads DAGVTQSPTHLIKTRGQQVTLRCSPISGHKSVSWYQQVLGQGPQFIFQYYEKEERGRGNFPDRFSARQFPNYSSELNVNALLLGDSALYLCASSQGYDTEAFFGQGTRLTVV.

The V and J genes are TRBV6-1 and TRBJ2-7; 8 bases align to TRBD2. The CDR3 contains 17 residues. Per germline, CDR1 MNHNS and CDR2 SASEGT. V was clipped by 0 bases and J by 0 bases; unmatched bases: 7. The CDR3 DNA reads TGTGCCAGCAGTGAAGCGCGAAAGACTAGCGTCTCCTACGAGCAGTACTTC. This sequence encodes CASSEARKTSVSYEQYF.

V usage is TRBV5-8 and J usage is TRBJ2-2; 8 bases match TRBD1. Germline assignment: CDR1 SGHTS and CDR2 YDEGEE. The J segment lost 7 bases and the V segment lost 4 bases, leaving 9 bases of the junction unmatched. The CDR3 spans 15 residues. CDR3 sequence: CASSTNGQGSGELFF. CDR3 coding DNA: TGTGCCAGCAGCACAAATGGACAGGGTAGCGGGGAGCTGTTTTTT.

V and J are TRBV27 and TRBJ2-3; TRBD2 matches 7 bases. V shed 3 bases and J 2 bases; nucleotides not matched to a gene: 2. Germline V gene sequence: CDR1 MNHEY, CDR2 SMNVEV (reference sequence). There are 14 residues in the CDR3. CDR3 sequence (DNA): TGTGCCAGCAGTTTTGGGAGGGACACAGATACGCAGTATTTT. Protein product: CASSFGRDTDTQYF.

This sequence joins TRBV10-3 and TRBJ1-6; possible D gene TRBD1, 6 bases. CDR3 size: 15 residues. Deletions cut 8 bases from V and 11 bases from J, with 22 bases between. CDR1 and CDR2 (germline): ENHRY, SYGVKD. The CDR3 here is CAIGGEGTYSAPLHF. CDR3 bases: TGTGCCATCGGGGGCGAGGGGACGTATAGTGCACCCCTCCACTTT.

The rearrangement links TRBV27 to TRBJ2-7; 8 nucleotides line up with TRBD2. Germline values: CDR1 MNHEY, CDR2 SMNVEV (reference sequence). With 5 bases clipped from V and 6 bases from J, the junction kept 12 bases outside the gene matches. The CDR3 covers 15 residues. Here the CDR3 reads CASSLRTGGLREQYF. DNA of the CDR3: TGTGCCAGCAGTCTCCGGACGGGGGGGCTTCGCGAGCAGTACTTC.